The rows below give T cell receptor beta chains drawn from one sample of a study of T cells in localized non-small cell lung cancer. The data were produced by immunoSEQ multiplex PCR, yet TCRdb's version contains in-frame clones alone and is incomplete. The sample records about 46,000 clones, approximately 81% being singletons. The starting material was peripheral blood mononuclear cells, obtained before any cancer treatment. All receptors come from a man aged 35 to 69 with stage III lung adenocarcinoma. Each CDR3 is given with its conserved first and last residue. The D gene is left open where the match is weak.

cdr3_aa: CAIRSSTDTQYF
v_call: TRBV10-3
d_call: NA
j_call: TRBJ2-3

cdr3_aa: CASSKTGTGEETQYF
v_call: TRBV19
d_call: TRBD1
j_call: TRBJ2-5

cdr3_aa: CASSVGSNSPLHF
v_call: TRBV9
d_call: NA
j_call: TRBJ1-6

cdr3_aa: CASNSGAANGGELFF
v_call: TRBV19
d_call: NA
j_call: TRBJ2-2

cdr3_aa: CASSENRDTEAFF
v_call: TRBV10-2
d_call: NA
j_call: TRBJ1-1

cdr3_aa: CASSLVPYEQYF
v_call: TRBV5-1
d_call: NA
j_call: TRBJ2-7

cdr3_aa: CASRNLGGYYQPQHF
v_call: TRBV6-5
d_call: NA
j_call: TRBJ1-5

cdr3_aa: CASSQYGNTIYF
v_call: TRBV2
d_call: NA
j_call: TRBJ1-3

cdr3_aa: CASRWDRTTYNEQFF
v_call: TRBV2
d_call: TRBD1
j_call: TRBJ2-1

cdr3_aa: CASSLNPGSTDTQYF
v_call: TRBV27
d_call: NA
j_call: TRBJ2-3

cdr3_aa: CSVEGQGLPYEQYF
v_call: TRBV29-1
d_call: TRBD1
j_call: TRBJ2-7

cdr3_aa: CASSLRGGSYGYTF
v_call: TRBV5-6
d_call: NA
j_call: TRBJ1-2

cdr3_aa: CASSIKGNTEAFF
v_call: TRBV19
d_call: NA
j_call: TRBJ1-1

cdr3_aa: CASREGGSTDTQYF
v_call: TRBV6-5
d_call: NA
j_call: TRBJ2-3

cdr3_aa: CASSLGGQTGELFF
v_call: TRBV5-1
d_call: NA
j_call: TRBJ2-2

cdr3_aa: CASSHKQAGDEQYF
v_call: TRBV14
d_call: NA
j_call: TRBJ2-7

cdr3_aa: CSVMTGGTYNEQFF
v_call: TRBV29-1
d_call: TRBD1
j_call: TRBJ2-1

cdr3_aa: CASSHIGDLKGTNTQYF
v_call: TRBV5-1
d_call: NA
j_call: TRBJ2-3

cdr3_aa: CASSYAEGSYNEQFF
v_call: TRBV6-5
d_call: NA
j_call: TRBJ2-1